The 10 T cell receptor beta chains listed next were all sequenced from one sample in a study of beta chain features in type 1 diabetes. Expressed TCRB transcripts got sequenced, as all isolated RNA was reverse transcribed. Profiled with immunoSEQ multiplex PCR; TCRdb holds only in-frame clones, not every one. The table shows 150,000 or so clones, with 11% occurring only once. Input material: central memory CD4+ T cells from blood. The receptors derive from a man younger than 30 in good health.

The chain has TRBV10-3 and TRBJ2-7; D is ambiguous. Germline V CDR1 and CDR2: ENHRY, SYGVKD. Trimming took 2 bases from V and 3 from J, leaving 8 bases between them. The CDR3 loop spans 13 amino acids. The CDR3 protein is CAISERVNYEQYF. The CDR3 region has the DNA TGTGCCATCAGTGAGAGGGTTAACTACGAGCAGTACTTC.

The rearrangement uses TRBV7-3 and TRBJ2-2; D is perhaps TRBD2 (5 bases). This CDR3 is built from 15 residues. Germline V gives CDR1 SGHTA, CDR2 FQGTGA. V was cut by 1 base and J by 7 bases, with 13 bases left in between. The CDR3 sequence: CASSLNPGIFGELFF. For the CDR3, the DNA is TGTGCCAGCAGCTTAAATCCCGGGATCTTCGGGGAGCTGTTTTTT.

The CDR3 DNA is TGCGCCAGCAGCCAAGATGCGGGACAGGCCTATGGCTACACCTTC. This translates into CASSQDAGQAYGYTF. The chain has TRBV4-3 and TRBJ1-2; 8 bases are shared with TRBD1. The V gene end was trimmed by 0 bases and the J gene end by 4 bases; junction bases not matched to a gene: 4. Germline CDR1 LGHNA, CDR2 YSLEER. The CDR3 is made up of 15 amino acids.

The chain employs TRBV18 and TRBJ2-1, with a tentative D call TRBD2 (6 bases). The germline V gene encodes CDR1 KGHSH and CDR2 LQKENI. CDR3 length equals 14 residues. V lost 1 base to trimming and J lost 6 bases, with 10 bases between them. In nucleotides, the CDR3 is TGTGCCAGCTCACCACAGACTAGTTCCAATGAGCAGTTCTTC. Its translation is CASSPQTSSNEQFF.

This clone was observed a few times. The genes are TRBV6-5 and TRBJ2-7; D not resolved. CDR1 MNHEY and CDR2 SVGAGI come from the germline V gene. The CDR3 is 14 amino acids. Deletions cut 2 bases from V and 5 bases from J, with 13 bases between. CDR3 sequence (DNA): TGTGCCAGCAGTTACCTTGGGCAGTTGAACGAGCAGTACTTC. This codes for CASSYLGQLNEQYF.

This clone occurred a few times. The chain employs TRBV4-3 and TRBJ1-6; D not resolved. The germline gives CDR1 LGHNA, CDR2 YSLEER. This CDR3 spans 16 amino acids. V shed 0 bases and J shed 7 bases, with 13 bases lying between them. Written as DNA, the CDR3 is TGCGCCAGCAGCCAAGATGGTCATTGGAGGAATTCACCCCTCCACTTT. Protein product: CASSQDGHWRNSPLHF.

This clone was observed a single time. The J gene is TRBJ2-5, the V gene TRBV7-3; the D gene is possibly TRBD1 (6 bases). TRBJ2-7 explains the end of the DNA better; the J call may be wrong. The CDR3 sequence is 13 residues long. Looked up from germline, CDR1 is SGHTA and CDR2 is FQGTGA. CDR3: CASSPGQQYEQYF. CDR3 DNA sequence: TGTGCCAGCAGCCCAGGACAGCAATACGAGCAGTACTTC.

This clone was detected many times. The rearrangement links TRBV7-2 to TRBJ2-1; TRBD1 is a possible D gene (6 bases). Trimming pared 3 bases from V and 10 bases from J, leaving 16 bases between. In germline, CDR1 is SGHTA, CDR2 FQGNSA. The CDR3 totals 14 residues. The CDR3 loop is CASSFVFSDREQFF. In nucleotides, the CDR3 is TGTGCCAGCAGCTTCGTTTTTTCCGACAGGGAGCAGTTCTTC.

This clone occurred a few times. V is TRBV5-1 and J is TRBJ1-6; D unresolved. The germline V gene has CDR1 SGHRS and CDR2 YFSETQ. V lost 6 bases and J lost 8, with 15 bases in between. This CDR3 comprises 14 residues. This CDR3 reads CASKEGQVDSPLHF. CDR3 DNA: TGCGCCAGCAAGGAGGGTCAGGTGGATTCACCCCTCCACTTT.

This clone has more than one count but fewer than ten. The chain employs TRBV4-3 and TRBJ2-5; the D gene could be TRBD1 or TRBD2 (6 bases each). CDR3 length: 16 residues. Germline lookup yields CDR1 LGHNA and CDR2 YSLEER. The V end was cut by 2 bases, the J end by 5 bases, with 18 bases between. In DNA form, the CDR3 reads TGCGCCAGCAGCCAAAACGTACCGGGGGCCGGGGAGACCCAGTACTTC. It specifies CASSQNVPGAGETQYF.